The 17 T cell receptor beta chains reported below all come from one sample, sequenced in a study of control samples from healthy donors and cancer patients. The method was immunoSEQ multiplex PCR; TCRdb's version includes in-frame clones alone and lacks a portion of them. The table lists 100,000 to 150,000 clones, around 90% of them singletons, with about 2.5% in the top ten. The sequenced material came from blood. The receptors stem from a middle-aged man in good health.

The gene calls are TRBV10-3 and TRBJ2-7; 7 bases line up with TRBD1. J lost 7 bases, V lost 0 bases, and 9 bases had no gene match. Germline assignment: CDR1 ENHRY and CDR2 SYGVKD. The CDR3 is 15 residues long. CDR3: CAISESIGGSGEQYF. The CDR3 region has the DNA TGTGCCATCAGTGAGTCCATAGGGGGCTCGGGGGAGCAGTACTTC.

The genes are TRBV4-1 and TRBJ2-5, with 12 bases aligning to TRBD2. The CDR3 totals 17 residues. The germline V gene encodes CDR1 MGHRA and CDR2 YSYEKL. With 4 bases clipped from V and 9 bases from J, the junction kept 15 bases outside the gene matches. The CDR3 loop reads CASSPPLGLAGGLAQYF. The CDR3 DNA sequence: TGCGCCAGCAGCCCCCCTCTCGGGCTAGCGGGGGGGCTAGCCCAGTACTTC.

The genes are TRBV7-6 and TRBJ2-5, with a possible D match to TRBD1 (6 bases). CDR3 length: 13 amino acids. Germline V gene lookup returns CDR1 SGHVS and CDR2 FNYEAQ. V was clipped by 1 base and J by 4 bases, with 7 bases between them. CDR3 in amino acids: CASSLVGGETQYF. Here the CDR3 DNA reads TGTGCCAGCAGCTTAGTAGGGGGAGAGACCCAGTACTTC.

This clone was observed a handful of times. This sequence joins TRBV19 and TRBJ1-1, with a tentative D call TRBD1 (5 bases). The CDR3 has 15 amino acids. The V gene lost 9 bases and the J gene lost 4 bases, with 21 bases spanning the gap. The germline gives CDR1 LNHDA, CDR2 SQIVND (reference sequence). The CDR3: CASFAGTAGSTEAFF. CDR3 sequence (DNA): TGTGCCAGCTTTGCCGGGACGGCCGGTAGCACTGAAGCTTTCTTT.

The chain carries TRBV29-1 and TRBJ1-4; D is undetermined. Trimming left V 7 bases short and J 7 bases short, with 16 bases between. The CDR3 spans 13 residues. Germline CDR1 reads SQVTM; CDR2 reads ANQGSEA. In nucleotides, the CDR3 is TGCAGCGCCCAGGAGGGTTGGGGTGAAAAACTGTTTTTT. Its protein is CSAQEGWGEKLFF. Variable domain in full (rest from reference TRBV29-1 and TRBJ1-4): SAVISQKPSRDICQRGTSLTIQCQVDSQVTMMFWYRQQPGQSLTLIATANQGSEATYESGFVIDKFPISRPNLTFSTLTVSNMSPEDSSIYLCSAQEGWGEKLFFGSGTQLSVL.

The CDR3, as DNA: TGTGCCAGCAGCCAAGGGGGACCGAATTCACCCCTCCACTTT. Translating it yields CASSQGGPNSPLHF. The chain carries TRBV14 and TRBJ1-6, with D possibly matching TRBD1 (5 bases). CDR3 length: 14 residues. Germline V gene data show CDR1 as SGHDN and CDR2 as FVKESK. Trimming cost V 1 base and J 7 bases, with 8 bases left between them.

Only one count was recorded for this clone. The chain uses TRBV2 and TRBJ2-1; weak D call: TRBD2 (5 bases). The CDR3 is 12 amino acids. The V and J ends lost 8 bases and 5 bases respectively, with 10 bases between them. Looked up from germline, CDR1 is SNHLY and CDR2 is FYNNEI. The chain's CDR3 is CASPRENNEQFF. The CDR3, as DNA: TGTGCCAGCCCCCGGGAAAACAATGAGCAGTTCTTC.

The J gene is TRBJ2-7, the V gene TRBV30; TRBD1 aligns across 7 bases. CDR3 length: 11 residues. The germline V gene encodes CDR1 GTSNPN and CDR2 SVGIG (reference sequence). V lost 7 bases, J lost 2 bases, and 2 bases stayed unmatched. The chain's CDR3 is CAYGQAYEQYF. The CDR3 nucleotides are TGTGCCTATGGACAGGCCTACGAGCAGTACTTC. Complete variable domain (other parts from reference TRBV30 and TRBJ2-7): SQTIHQWPATLVQPVGSPLSLECTVEGTSNPNLYWYRQAAGRGLQLLFYSVGIGQISSEVPQNLSASRPQDRQFILSSKKLLLSDSGFYLCAYGQAYEQYFGPGTRLTVT.

This rearrangement joins TRBV29-1 to TRBJ1-1, with D unresolved. The ends were cut back, 4 bases at V and 5 bases at J, with 14 bases in the middle. This CDR3 comprises 13 residues. Germline V gene sequence: CDR1 SQVTM, CDR2 ANQGSEA. In DNA, the CDR3 is TGCAGCGTTGCCCCCGAGTTCGGGACTGAAGCTTTCTTT. This encodes CSVAPEFGTEAFF.

For this clone: Other DNA sequences in the sample encode the same CDR3. The chain links TRBV11-3 to TRBJ1-1; no clear D gene. Trimming cost V 1 base and J 4 bases, with 7 bases left between them. CDR3 length: 13 amino acids. CDR1 SGHNT and CDR2 YENEEA come from the germline V gene. CDR3 coding DNA: TGTGCCAGCAGCTTAGGGCCAGGCACTGAAGCTTTCTTT. Translation: CASSLGPGTEAFF.

This chain uses TRBV5-6 with TRBJ2-7; a possible D gene is TRBD2 (6 bases). The CDR3 length is 15 residues. Germline CDR1 reads SGHDT; CDR2 reads YYEEEE. Trimming removed 4 bases at V and 4 bases at J, with 18 bases between. The DNA of the CDR3 is TGTGCCAGCAGCCCATCCGGGACTCTTTCTTACGAGCAGTACTTC. Protein product: CASSPSGTLSYEQYF.

This chain uses TRBV29-1 with TRBJ1-1; D is uncertain. V was trimmed by 8 bases and J by 0 bases, leaving 13 bases between them. Germline CDR1 and CDR2: SQVTM and ANQGSEA. The CDR3 is made up of 13 amino acids. The CDR3, as DNA: TGCAGCTTTTGGGGTAACCTGAACACTGAAGCTTTCTTT. Amino acids: CSFWGNLNTEAFF.

This sequence joins TRBV7-2 and TRBJ1-1; the D gene is possibly TRBD1 (6 bases). The CDR3 runs 14 residues. V was pared by 3 bases and J by 3 bases, with 11 bases between. The germline V gene encodes CDR1 SGHTA and CDR2 FQGNSA. The CDR3 loop is CASSFGQIYTEAFF. The CDR3 nucleotides are TGTGCCAGCAGCTTCGGACAGATATACACTGAAGCTTTCTTT. Full variable domain (remainder filled in from reference TRBV7-2 and TRBJ1-1): GAGVSQSPSNKVTEKGKDVELRCDPISGHTALYWYRQSLGQGLEFLIYFQGNSAPDKSGLPSDRFSAERTGGSVSTLTIQRTQQEDSAVYLCASSFGQIYTEAFFGQGTRLTVV.

V and J are TRBV11-2 and TRBJ1-1, with D possibly matching TRBD1 (5 bases). From germline, CDR1 is SGHAT and CDR2 FQNNGV. This CDR3 spans 15 amino acids. Trimming cost V 1 base and J 3 bases, with 12 bases left between them. The CDR3 is CASSLGAQVYTEAFF. CDR3 bases: TGTGCCAGCAGCTTAGGTGCACAGGTTTACACTGAAGCTTTCTTT.

The chain employs TRBV28 and TRBJ2-5, with 11 nucleotides matching TRBD2. V dropped 2 bases and J dropped 3; count of bases not matched to a gene: 2. The CDR3 has 15 amino acids. Germline V gives CDR1 MDHEN, CDR2 SYDVKM. CDR3 bases: TGTGCCAGCAGTTTACCACTAGCGGGGGAAGAGACCCAGTACTTC. Its protein is CASSLPLAGEETQYF.

The rearrangement uses TRBV15 and TRBJ2-1; 13 positions match TRBD2. The CDR3 has 16 amino acids. Germline loops: CDR1 LNHNV, CDR2 YYDKDF (reference sequence). Trimming removed 0 bases from V and 9 bases from J; junction bases left unmatched: 5. CDR3 residues: CATSRETSGGSFEQFF. CDR3 in DNA: TGTGCCACCAGCAGAGAGACTAGCGGGGGGAGCTTTGAGCAGTTCTTC.

This chain links TRBV7-9 with TRBJ2-2; 9 positions match TRBD1. Losses at the gene ends were 3 bases for V and 8 bases for J; bases not matched to a gene: 16. Germline V CDR1 and CDR2: SEHNR, FQNEAQ (reference sequence). The CDR3 contains 18 residues. The chain's CDR3 is CASSLGLGQGPPRGELFF. Written as DNA, the CDR3 is TGTGCCAGCAGCTTGGGTCTGGGACAGGGCCCACCGAGAGGGGAGCTGTTTTTT.